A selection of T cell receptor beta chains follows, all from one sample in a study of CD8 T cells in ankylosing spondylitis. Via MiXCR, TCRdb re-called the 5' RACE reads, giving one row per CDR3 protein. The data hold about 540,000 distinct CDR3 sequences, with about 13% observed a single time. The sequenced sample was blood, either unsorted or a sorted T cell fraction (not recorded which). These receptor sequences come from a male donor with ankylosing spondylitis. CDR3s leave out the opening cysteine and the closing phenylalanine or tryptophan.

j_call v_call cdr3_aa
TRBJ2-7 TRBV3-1 ASSQAPQGAKQY
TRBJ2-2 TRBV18 ASSRDGITGELF
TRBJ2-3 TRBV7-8 ASSSSRYTTSGSTDTQY
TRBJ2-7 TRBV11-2 ASSLIVASSYEQY
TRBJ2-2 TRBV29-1 SVDVQGRTGELF
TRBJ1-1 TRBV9 ASSGRVWGLGTEAF
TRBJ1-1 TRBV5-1 ASSSSANTEAF
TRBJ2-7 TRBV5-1 ASSLVGQGSYEQY
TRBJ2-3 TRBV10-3 ATRGGEGDTDTQY
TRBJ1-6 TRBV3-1 ASSLRIESPLH
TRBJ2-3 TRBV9 ASSVGGWGVWNRVTDTQY
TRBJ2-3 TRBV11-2 ASSPDRVRSDTQY
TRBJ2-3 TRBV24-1 ATSDSGLAGADTQY
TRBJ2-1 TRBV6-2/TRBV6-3 ASSYAPGRYNEQF
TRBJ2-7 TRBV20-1 SAQGLAAYEQY
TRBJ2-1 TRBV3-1 ASSNRDSTDEQF
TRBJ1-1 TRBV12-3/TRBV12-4 ASSQGATEAF
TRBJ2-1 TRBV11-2 ASSTPPFREQF
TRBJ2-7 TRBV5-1 ASSLGLGGREQY
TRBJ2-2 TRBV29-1 SVDRVTGGELF
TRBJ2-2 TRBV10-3 ASRRVDRSLAGELF
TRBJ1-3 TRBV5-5 ASSLLGTPSSGNTIY
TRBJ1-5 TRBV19 ASKPTGSISNQPQH
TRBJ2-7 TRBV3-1 ASSLGGTDSYEQY
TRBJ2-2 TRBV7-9 ASSSTGTFTGELF
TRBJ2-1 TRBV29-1 SVGQGDYNEQF
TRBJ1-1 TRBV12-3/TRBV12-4 ASSSRGGNTEAF
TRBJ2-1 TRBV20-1 SARGSPYNEQF
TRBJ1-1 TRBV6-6 ASERQKNTEAF
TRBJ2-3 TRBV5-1 ASSLTSVGLRDTQY
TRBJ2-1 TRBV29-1 SVPLDRLYNEQF
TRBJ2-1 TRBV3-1 ASSQGSGLAPYNEQF
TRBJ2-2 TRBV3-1 ASSQAGLAGSTGELF
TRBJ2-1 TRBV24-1 ATARSGSTYNEQF
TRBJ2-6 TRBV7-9 ASSFQPSGANVLT
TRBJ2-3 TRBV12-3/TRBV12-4 ASSLETTDTQY
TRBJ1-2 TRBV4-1 ASSQDWVKGYGYT
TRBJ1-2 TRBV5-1 ASSMLQGSNYGYT
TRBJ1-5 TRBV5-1 ASSLDVNSNQPQH
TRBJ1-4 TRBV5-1 ASSSTPGQGDEKLF